Reported below is one T cell receptor beta chain. The CDR3 contains 15 residues. V lost 4 bases and J lost 1, with 11 bases in between. CDR1 is SGHRS, CDR2 YFSETQ, per germline. This entry belongs to a study of T cell responses to AZD1222 COVID-19 vaccine. About the study: Second doses that came at about 4 or about 12 weeks were put together.

The repertoire was sequenced with immunoSEQ multiplex PCR; TCRdb's copy has only in-frame clones and lacks some. The repertoire has 200,000 or so clones, approximately 94% of them found once; the top ten carry about 9.3%. The V gene is TRBV5-1, the J gene TRBJ2-2; D remains ambiguous. The sequencing here drew on peripheral blood, taken on day 0 of AZD1222 vaccination. The receptor was derived from an adult in good health. The CDR3 DNA reads TGCGCCAGCAGCAGGGCGCCGGGGAACACCGGGGAGCTGTTTTTT. Amino acids: CASSRAPGNTGELFF.